This T cell receptor (beta chain) was sequenced for a study of CXCR3-negative and CXCR3-positive naive CD8 T cells. Libraries were UMI-labeled 5' RACE TRB cDNA. From its re-call of the 5' RACE reads, TCRdb lists each CDR3 protein once, without DNA. This table lists over 35,000 distinct CDR3 sequences. The CDR3 loop spans 15 amino acids. CDR1 and CDR2 (germline): SGHRS, YFSETQ. A remark on this clonotype: Its antigen is unknown.

Regarding the study as a whole: The TRBV-TRBJ usage of naive CXCR3-negative and CXCR3-positive cells was similar, but that of memory cells differed. Memory CD8+ cells showed much lower diversity, while both naive subsets displayed comparably high diversity. Partially decreased CXCR3 expression was recorded after cryopreservation, and fresh PBMCs were used in most assays.

The chain uses TRBV5-1 and TRBJ2-7; checking the TCRdb D call of TRBD2 is not possible without DNA. The clonotype comes from a human donor in good health. Some clones in this sample may be carry-over from other donors' samples. Input material: memory CD8+ T cells from blood. CDR3 sequence reads: CASRRATSGNHEQYF.